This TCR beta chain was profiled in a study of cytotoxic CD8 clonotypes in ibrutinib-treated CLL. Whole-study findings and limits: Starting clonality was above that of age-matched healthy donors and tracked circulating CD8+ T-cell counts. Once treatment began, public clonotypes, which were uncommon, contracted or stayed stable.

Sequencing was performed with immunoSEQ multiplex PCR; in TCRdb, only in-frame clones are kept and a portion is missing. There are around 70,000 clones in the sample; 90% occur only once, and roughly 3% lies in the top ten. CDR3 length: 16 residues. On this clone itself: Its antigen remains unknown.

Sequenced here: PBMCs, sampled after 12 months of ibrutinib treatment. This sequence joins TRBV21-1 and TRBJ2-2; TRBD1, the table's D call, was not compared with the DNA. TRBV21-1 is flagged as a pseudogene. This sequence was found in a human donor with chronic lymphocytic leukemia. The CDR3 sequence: CASSNEQGVRTGELFF. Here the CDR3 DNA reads TGTGCCAGCAGCAACGAACAGGGGGTGAGGACCGGGGAGCTGTTTTTT.